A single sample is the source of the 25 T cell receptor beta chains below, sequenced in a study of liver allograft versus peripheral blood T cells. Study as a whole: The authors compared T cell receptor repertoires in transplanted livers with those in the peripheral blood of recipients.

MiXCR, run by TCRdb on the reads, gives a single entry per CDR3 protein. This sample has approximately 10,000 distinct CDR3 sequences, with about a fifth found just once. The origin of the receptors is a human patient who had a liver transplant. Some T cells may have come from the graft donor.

This CDR3 is CASSLGYSYEQYF. In nucleotides, the CDR3 is TGTGCCAGCAGTTTGGGGTACTCCTACGAGCAGTACTTC. The V gene is TRBV28, the J gene TRBJ2-7; D not certain. The CDR3 contains 13 residues. V was shortened by 3 bases and J by 0 bases, with 6 bases between the two germline ends. The V gene's germline CDR1 is MDHEN and CDR2 SYDVKM.

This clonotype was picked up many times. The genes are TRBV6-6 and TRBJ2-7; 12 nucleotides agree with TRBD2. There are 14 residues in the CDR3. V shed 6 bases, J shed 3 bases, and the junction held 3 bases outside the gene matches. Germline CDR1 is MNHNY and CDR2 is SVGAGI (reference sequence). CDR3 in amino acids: CASRLAGGNYEQYF. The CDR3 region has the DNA TGTGCCAGCAGACTAGCGGGAGGAAACTACGAGCAGTACTTC.

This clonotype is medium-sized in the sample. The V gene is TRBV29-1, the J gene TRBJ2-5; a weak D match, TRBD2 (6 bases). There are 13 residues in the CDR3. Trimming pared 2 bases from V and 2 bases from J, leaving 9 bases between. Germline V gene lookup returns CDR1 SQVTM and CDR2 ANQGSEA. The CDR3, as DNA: TGCAGCGTTGAACACCGGGGGCAAGAGACCCAGTACTTC. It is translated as CSVEHRGQETQYF.

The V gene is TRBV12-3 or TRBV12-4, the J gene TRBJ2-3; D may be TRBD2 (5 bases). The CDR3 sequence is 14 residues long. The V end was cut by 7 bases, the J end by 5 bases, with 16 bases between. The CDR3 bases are TGTGCCAGCACCCAGATGAGGGCGGGAGATACGCAGTATTTT. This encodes CASTQMRAGDTQYF.

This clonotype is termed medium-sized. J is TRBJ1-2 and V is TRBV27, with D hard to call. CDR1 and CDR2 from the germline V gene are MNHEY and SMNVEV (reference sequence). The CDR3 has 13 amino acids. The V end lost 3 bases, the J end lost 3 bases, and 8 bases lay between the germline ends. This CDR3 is CASSLGGYYGYTF. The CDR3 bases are TGTGCCAGCAGTTTGGGAGGATACTATGGCTACACCTTC.

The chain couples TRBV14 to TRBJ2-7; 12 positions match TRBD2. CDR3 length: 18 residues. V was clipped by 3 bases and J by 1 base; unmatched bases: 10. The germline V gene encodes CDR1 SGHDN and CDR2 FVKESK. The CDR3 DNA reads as TGTGCCAGCAGCCAGAGGGCTAGCGGGAGGGCCGTGTCCTACGAGCAGTACTTC. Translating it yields CASSQRASGRAVSYEQYF. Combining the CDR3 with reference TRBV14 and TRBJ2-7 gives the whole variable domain EAGVTQFPSHSVIEKGQTVTLRCDPISGHDNLYWYRRVMGKEIKFLLHFVKESKQDESGMPNNRFLAERTGGTYSTLKVQPAELEDSGVYFCASSQRASGRAVSYEQYFGPGTRLTVT.

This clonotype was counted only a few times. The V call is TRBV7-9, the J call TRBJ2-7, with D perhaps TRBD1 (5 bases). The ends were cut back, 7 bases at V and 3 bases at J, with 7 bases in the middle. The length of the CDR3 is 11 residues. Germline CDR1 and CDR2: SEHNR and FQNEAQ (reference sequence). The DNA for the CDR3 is TGTGCCAGCACCCAGGGCTACGAGCAGTACTTC. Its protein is CASTQGYEQYF.

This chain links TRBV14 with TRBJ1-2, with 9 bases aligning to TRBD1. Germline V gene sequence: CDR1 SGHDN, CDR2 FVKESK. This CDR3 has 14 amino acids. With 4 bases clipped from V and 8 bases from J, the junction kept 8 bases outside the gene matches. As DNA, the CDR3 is TGTGCCAGCAGCCCGGACGACAGGGGGTTAGGCTACACCTTC. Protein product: CASSPDDRGLGYTF. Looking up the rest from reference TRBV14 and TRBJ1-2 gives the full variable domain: EAGVTQFPSHSVIEKGQTVTLRCDPISGHDNLYWYRRVMGKEIKFLLHFVKESKQDESGMPNNRFLAERTGGTYSTLKVQPAELEDSGVYFCASSPDDRGLGYTFGSGTRLTVV.

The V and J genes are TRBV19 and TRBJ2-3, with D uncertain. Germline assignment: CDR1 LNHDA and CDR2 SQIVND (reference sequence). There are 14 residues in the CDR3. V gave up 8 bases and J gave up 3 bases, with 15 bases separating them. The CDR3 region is CASSHGAQTDTQYF. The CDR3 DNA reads TGTGCCAGTTCACATGGAGCCCAAACAGATACGCAGTATTTT. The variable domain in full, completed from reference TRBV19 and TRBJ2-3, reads DGGITQSPKYLFRKEGQNVTLSCEQNLNHDAMYWYRQDPGQGLRLIYYSQIVNDFQKGDIAEGYSVSREKKESFPLTVTSAQKNPTAFYLCASSHGAQTDTQYFGPGTRLTVL.

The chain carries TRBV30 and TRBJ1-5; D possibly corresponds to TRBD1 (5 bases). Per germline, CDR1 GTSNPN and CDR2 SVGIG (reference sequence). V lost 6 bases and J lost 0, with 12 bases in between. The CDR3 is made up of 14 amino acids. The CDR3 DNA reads TGTGCCTGCACGGGGCTCGATAGCAATCAGCCCCAGCATTTT. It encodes CACTGLDSNQPQHF.

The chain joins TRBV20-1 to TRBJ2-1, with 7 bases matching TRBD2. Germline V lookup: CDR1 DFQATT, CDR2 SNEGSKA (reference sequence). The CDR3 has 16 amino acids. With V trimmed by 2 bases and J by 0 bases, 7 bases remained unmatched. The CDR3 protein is CSARPLLATSYNEQFF. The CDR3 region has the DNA TGCAGTGCTAGACCCTTACTAGCGACCTCCTACAATGAGCAGTTCTTC.

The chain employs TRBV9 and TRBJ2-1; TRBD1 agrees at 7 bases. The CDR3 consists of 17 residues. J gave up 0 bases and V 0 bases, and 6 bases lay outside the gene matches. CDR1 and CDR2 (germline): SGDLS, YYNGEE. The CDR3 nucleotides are TGTGCCAGCAGCGTAGCCGGACAGGAGAACTCCTACAATGAGCAGTTCTTC. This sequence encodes CASSVAGQENSYNEQFF. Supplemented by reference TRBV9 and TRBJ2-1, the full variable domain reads DSGVTQTPKHLITATGQRVTLRCSPRSGDLSVYWYQQSLDQGLQFLIQYYNGEERAKGNILERFSAQQFPDLHSELNLSSLELGDSALYFCASSVAGQENSYNEQFFGPGTRLTVL.

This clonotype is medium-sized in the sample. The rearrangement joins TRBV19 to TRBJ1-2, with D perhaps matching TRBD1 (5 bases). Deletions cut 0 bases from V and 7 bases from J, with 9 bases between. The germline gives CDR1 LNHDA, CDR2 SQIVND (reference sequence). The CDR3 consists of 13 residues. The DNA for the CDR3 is TGTGCCAGTAGTATAGAAGCCACAGGTGGCTACACCTTC. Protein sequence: CASSIEATGGYTF.

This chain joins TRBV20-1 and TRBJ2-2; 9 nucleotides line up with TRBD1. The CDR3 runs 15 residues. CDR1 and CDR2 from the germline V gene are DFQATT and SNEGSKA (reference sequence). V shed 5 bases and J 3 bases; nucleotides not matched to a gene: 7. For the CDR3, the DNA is TGCAGTGCTCCCCGACAGGGGGGGGACACCGGGGAGCTGTTTTTT. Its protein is CSAPRQGGDTGELFF.

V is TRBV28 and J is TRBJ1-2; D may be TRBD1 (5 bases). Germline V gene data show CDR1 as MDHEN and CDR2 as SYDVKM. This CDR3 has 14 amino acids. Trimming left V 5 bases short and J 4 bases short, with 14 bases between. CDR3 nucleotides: TGTGCCAGCAGTCCGCCCGGGACTGCCTATGGCTACACCTTC. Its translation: CASSPPGTAYGYTF.

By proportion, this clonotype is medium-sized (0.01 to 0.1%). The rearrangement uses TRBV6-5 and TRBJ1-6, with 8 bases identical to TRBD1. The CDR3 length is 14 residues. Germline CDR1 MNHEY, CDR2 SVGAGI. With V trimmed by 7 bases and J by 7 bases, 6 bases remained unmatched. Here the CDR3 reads CASNPGQGNSPLHF. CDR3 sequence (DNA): TGTGCCAGCAACCCCGGACAGGGAAATTCACCCCTCCACTTT.

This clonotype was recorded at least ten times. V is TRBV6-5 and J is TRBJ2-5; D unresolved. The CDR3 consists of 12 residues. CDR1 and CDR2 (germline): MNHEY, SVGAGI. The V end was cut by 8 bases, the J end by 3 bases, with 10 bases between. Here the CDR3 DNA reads TGTGCCAGCGCCGGAACGGAAGAGACCCAGTACTTC. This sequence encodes CASAGTEETQYF.

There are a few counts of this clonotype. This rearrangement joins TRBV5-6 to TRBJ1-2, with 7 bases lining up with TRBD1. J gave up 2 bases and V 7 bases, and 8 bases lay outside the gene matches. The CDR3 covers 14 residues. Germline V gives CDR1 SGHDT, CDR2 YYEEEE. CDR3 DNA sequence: TGTGCCAGCCTCCAGGGACAGAGAAACTATGGCTACACCTTC. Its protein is CASLQGQRNYGYTF.

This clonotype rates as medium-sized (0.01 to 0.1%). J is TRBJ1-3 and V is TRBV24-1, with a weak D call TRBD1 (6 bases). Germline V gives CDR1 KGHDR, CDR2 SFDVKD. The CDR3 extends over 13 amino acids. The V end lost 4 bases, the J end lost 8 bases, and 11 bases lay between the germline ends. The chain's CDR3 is CATSDPDRDTIYF. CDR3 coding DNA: TGTGCCACCAGTGACCCGGACAGAGACACCATATATTTT.

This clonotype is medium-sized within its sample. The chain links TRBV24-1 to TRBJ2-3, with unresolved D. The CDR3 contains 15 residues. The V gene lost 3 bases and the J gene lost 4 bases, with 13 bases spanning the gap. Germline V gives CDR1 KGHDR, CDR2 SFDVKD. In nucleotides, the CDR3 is TGTGCCACCAGTGATCGAAGACCCGGCGCAGATACGCAGTATTTT. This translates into CATSDRRPGADTQYF.

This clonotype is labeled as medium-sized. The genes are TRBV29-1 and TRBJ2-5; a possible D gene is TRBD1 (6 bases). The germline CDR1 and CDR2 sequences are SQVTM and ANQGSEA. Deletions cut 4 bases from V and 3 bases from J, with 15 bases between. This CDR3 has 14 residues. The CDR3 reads CSVAGSAGEETQYF. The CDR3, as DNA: TGCAGCGTTGCAGGGTCGGCAGGGGAAGAGACCCAGTACTTC.

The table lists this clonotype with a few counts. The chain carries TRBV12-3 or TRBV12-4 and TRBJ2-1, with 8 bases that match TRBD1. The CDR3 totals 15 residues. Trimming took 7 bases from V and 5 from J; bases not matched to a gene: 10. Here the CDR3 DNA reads TGTGCCAGCAAGTCAGCCGGGACAGGCAACAATGAGCAGTTCTTC. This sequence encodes CASKSAGTGNNEQFF.

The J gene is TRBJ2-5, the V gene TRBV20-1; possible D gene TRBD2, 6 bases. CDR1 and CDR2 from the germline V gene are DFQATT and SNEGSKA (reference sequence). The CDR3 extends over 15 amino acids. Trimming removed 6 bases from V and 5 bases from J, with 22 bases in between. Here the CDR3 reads CSAFLAALSYETQYF. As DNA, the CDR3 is TGCAGTGCCTTTTTAGCGGCACTAAGTTACGAGACCCAGTACTTC.

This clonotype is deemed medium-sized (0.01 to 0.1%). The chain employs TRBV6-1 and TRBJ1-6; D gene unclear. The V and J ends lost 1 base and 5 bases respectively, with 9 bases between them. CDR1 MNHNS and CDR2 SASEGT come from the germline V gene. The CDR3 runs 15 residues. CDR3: CASSEVEADNSPLHF. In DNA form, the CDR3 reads TGTGCCAGCAGTGAAGTGGAGGCAGATAATTCACCCCTCCACTTT.

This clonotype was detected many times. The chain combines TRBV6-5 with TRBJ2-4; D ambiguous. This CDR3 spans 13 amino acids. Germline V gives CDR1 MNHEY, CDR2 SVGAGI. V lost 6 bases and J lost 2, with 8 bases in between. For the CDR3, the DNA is TGTGCCAGCAGCTCCCGGACCAAAAACATTCAGTACTTC. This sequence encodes CASSSRTKNIQYF.